Listed below are T cell receptor beta chains from one sample, sequenced in a study of T cells in Graves' hyperthyroidism and ophthalmopathy. MiXCR was run by TCRdb on the multiplex PCR reads, yielding one entry per CDR3 protein. Among 500,000 to 650,000 distinct CDR3 sequences listed, roughly 15% were seen once. Sequencing was performed on blood. Every receptor here comes from a woman aged 18-35 years with Graves' ophthalmopathy. The CDR3 runs from the conserved cysteine through the conserved F or W. D genes are given only for firm matches.

v_gene	j_gene	d_gene	CDR3aa
TRBV9	TRBJ2-3	TRBD2	CASSEGGSGRTDTQYF
TRBV28	TRBJ2-7	-	CASSDPPERDEQYF
TRBV3-1	TRBJ1-4	-	CASSTRPSNEKLFF
TRBV12-3/TRBV12-4	TRBJ2-1	-	CASTDPGVVNEQFF
TRBV29-1	TRBJ2-7	-	CSVLASYEQYF
TRBV29-1	TRBJ2-7	-	CSVEYSSYEQYF
TRBV6-2/TRBV6-3	TRBJ1-2	-	CASSYSNRGWGYTF
TRBV27	TRBJ2-3	-	CASSSQDTQYF
TRBV20-1	TRBJ2-3	-	CSARGGSDTQYF
TRBV6-2/TRBV6-3	TRBJ2-7	-	CASSLTGVGQYF
TRBV30	TRBJ1-2	-	CAWSGVGGYTF
TRBV5-6	TRBJ1-1	-	CASRSRVLNTEAFF
TRBV19	TRBJ1-1	-	CASSPPEVMNTEAFF
TRBV30	TRBJ1-2	TRBD1	CAWSPDQRWTGAIYGYTF
TRBV7-9	TRBJ2-1	TRBD2	CASSLALAGAADEQFF
TRBV2	TRBJ1-5	-	CASSESTQPQHF
TRBV5-4	TRBJ2-3	TRBD2	CASSSTIAGADTQYF
TRBV28	TRBJ2-3	TRBD1	CASSLPPAGGSTDTQYF
TRBV10-3	TRBJ2-1	-	CAISVDWASGAIGDNEQFF
TRBV19	TRBJ1-1	-	CASSMRTPGPPNTEAFF
TRBV4-3	TRBJ2-3	-	CASSQDGVTDTQYF
TRBV20-1	TRBJ2-7	-	CSARIGSSYEQYF
TRBV6-1	TRBJ2-3	TRBD2	CASSEARSVAGVTDTQYF
TRBV12-3/TRBV12-4	TRBJ1-5	-	CASSLRSGSNRPQHF
TRBV5-5	TRBJ1-1	-	CASSLGGGMEAFF
TRBV20-1	TRBJ2-5	-	CSARGRDNSWYQETQYF
TRBV13	TRBJ1-5	-	CASSLGGFNQPQHF
TRBV18	TRBJ2-7	-	CASSLTTSGVFYEQYF
TRBV6-1	TRBJ2-3	TRBD2	CASSELQRGNTDTQYF
TRBV3-1	TRBJ1-4	-	CASSLTPNQANEKLFF
TRBV20-1	TRBJ1-2	-	CSARNSDRLGYTF
TRBV5-1	TRBJ1-6	-	CASREGFSSPLHF
TRBV5-1	TRBJ2-7	TRBD2	CASTPGLAGLYEQYF
TRBV4-1	TRBJ1-5	-	CASSQETRGDQPQHF
TRBV27	TRBJ1-6	TRBD1	CASSLFGQGVNSPLHF
TRBV14	TRBJ2-1	-	CASSLVSGYNEQFF
TRBV12-5	TRBJ1-1	-	CASGLVLRGRTEAFF
TRBV19	TRBJ1-1	-	CASNTWGIFGTEAFF
TRBV19	TRBJ1-2	TRBD1	CASSILDRPWGYTF
TRBV30	TRBJ1-1	-	CAWNPQEDTEAFF
TRBV6-1	TRBJ2-1	TRBD2	CARGGTSGSSGGEQFF
TRBV15	TRBJ2-5	TRBD1	CATSGEDRGSVETQYF
TRBV4-2	TRBJ1-2	-	CASSQEIQRVHYGYTF
TRBV20-1	TRBJ1-1	TRBD1	CSPTGQANTEAFF
TRBV20-1	TRBJ1-5	TRBD1	CSATLGQDDQPQHF
TRBV5-4	TRBJ2-3	TRBD2	CASSPFSGRLDTQYF